Sequencing of this T cell receptor (beta chain) was carried out in a study of cytomegalovirus exposure and HLA in healthy donors. The overall study: T cells numbering around 190 million yielded some 100 million unique TCR beta sequences in an earlier analysis. Findings of the study overall: Within an earlier analysis, most TCR beta V segments proved productive either about 90% or about 30% of the time. TCR beta chains numbering about 160 were designated cytomegalovirus-associated.

Details on this clone: What it binds is not known.

The CDR3 covers 14 residues. Trimming removed 3 bases at V and 6 bases at J, with 12 bases between. The germline CDR1 and CDR2 sequences are SGHTA and FQGNSA. Donors were nominally healthy when sampled, though unrecorded immune exposures were likely. It was with 60 Vbeta and 13 Jbeta primers that the PCR ran. Produced via immunoSEQ multiplex PCR; TCRdb's table is partial and in-frame only. Of roughly 70,000 clones listed, roughly four fifths are singletons. Input material: PBMCs. The TCR sequence derives from a man aged 45-65 years in good health and CMV-seronegative. The chain recombines TRBV7-2 with TRBJ2-1; weak D call: TRBD2 (5 bases). CDR3 protein: CASSLAEGLNEQFF. CDR3 in DNA: TGTGCCAGCAGCTTGGCAGAGGGCCTCAATGAGCAGTTCTTC.